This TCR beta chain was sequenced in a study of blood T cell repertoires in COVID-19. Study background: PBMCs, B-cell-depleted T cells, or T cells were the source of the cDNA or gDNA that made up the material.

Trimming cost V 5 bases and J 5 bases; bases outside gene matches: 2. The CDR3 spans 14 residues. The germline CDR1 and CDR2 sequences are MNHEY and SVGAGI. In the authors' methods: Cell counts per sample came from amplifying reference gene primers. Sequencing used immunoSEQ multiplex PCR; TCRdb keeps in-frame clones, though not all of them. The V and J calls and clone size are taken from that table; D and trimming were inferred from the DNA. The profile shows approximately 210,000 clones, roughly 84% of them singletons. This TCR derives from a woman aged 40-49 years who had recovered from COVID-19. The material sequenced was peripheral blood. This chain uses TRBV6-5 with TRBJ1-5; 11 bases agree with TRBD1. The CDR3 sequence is CASSRDRGYQPQHF. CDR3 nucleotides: TGTGCCAGCAGTCGGGACAGGGGGTATCAGCCCCAGCATTTT.